This T cell receptor (beta chain) came from a study of stem cell transplantation in POMP-related autoinflammatory disease. Germline V CDR1 and CDR2: SGDLS, YYNGEE. V dropped 4 bases and J dropped 6; count of bases not matched to a gene: 3. The CDR3 totals 15 residues. Repertoires were generated with immunoSEQ multiplex PCR, while TCRdb's copy carries only in-frame clones and drops some. The top ten clones hold roughly 13% of a sample with thousands of clones, roughly 85% of them seen once. The receptor comes from a human patient with POMP-related autoinflammation and immune dysregulation (PRAID). The T cells may partly be graft donor cells. The chain has TRBV9 and TRBJ2-1, with TRBD2 matching 14 bases. The sample in question was CD8+ T cells from PBMCs, obtained after stem cell transplantation. As DNA, the CDR3 is TGTGCCAGCAGCCGACTAGCGGGAGGGCCCAATGAGCAGTTCTTC. Translated, it gives CASSRLAGGPNEQFF.